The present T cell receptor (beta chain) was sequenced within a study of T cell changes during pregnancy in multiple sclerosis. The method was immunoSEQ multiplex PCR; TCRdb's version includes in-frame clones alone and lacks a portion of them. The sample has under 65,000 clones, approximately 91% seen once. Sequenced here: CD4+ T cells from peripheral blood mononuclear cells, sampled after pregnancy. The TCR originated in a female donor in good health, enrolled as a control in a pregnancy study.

The CDR3 DNA reads as TGTGCCAGCAGGCCAAGGGGGGGCGCGGGGGAGACCCAGTACTTC. Translation: CASRPRGGAGETQYF. This chain links TRBV6-1 with TRBJ2-5; a weak D match, TRBD2 (7 bases). Germline assignment: CDR1 MNHNS and CDR2 SASEGT. The CDR3 consists of 15 residues. Trimming shortened V by 6 bases and J by 5 bases, and 19 bases separated the two germline ends.